Below, 32 T cell receptor beta chains from the same sample are listed, as sequenced in a study of blood T cell repertoires in COVID-19. Data came from immunoSEQ multiplex PCR; TCRdb stores just in-frame clones and leaves some out. The sample consists of fewer than 110,000 clones, 85% to 95% of them appearing once. Sequencing was performed on peripheral blood. Every receptor here comes from a man over 45 with active COVID-19.

The chain carries TRBV5-1 and TRBJ1-1; no clear D. The CDR3 consists of 14 residues. V was shortened by 1 base and J by 1 base, with 8 bases between the two germline ends. Germline CDR1 is SGHRS and CDR2 is YFSETQ. The CDR3 nucleotides read TGCGCCAGCAGCTTGCTTACTCAGAACACTGAAGCTTTCTTT. This codes for CASSLLTQNTEAFF.

This chain uses TRBV27 with TRBJ1-3, with D possibly being TRBD1 (6 bases). V shed 6 bases and J shed 1 base, with 7 bases lying between them. Germline assignment: CDR1 MNHEY and CDR2 SMNVEV (reference sequence). The CDR3 runs 13 residues. The CDR3 region is CASRGASGNTIYF. The CDR3 region has the DNA TGTGCCAGCAGGGGGGCTTCTGGAAACACCATATATTTT.

CDR3 in DNA: TGCGCCAGCAGCCAGGGCAGGGGGCCGTACGAGCAGTACTTC. It codes for CASSQGRGPYEQYF. This chain joins TRBV4-1 and TRBJ2-7; TRBD1 agrees at 8 bases. J was trimmed by 4 bases and V by 3 bases; bases with no gene match: 5. The CDR3 has 14 amino acids. Per germline, CDR1 MGHRA and CDR2 YSYEKL.

The genes are TRBV27 and TRBJ2-7; the D gene is possibly TRBD2 (5 bases). There are 14 residues in the CDR3. V lost 6 bases to trimming and J lost 6 bases, with 18 bases between them. CDR1 and CDR2 (germline): MNHEY, SMNVEV (reference sequence). CDR3: CASSPGRGIGEQYF. The CDR3 nucleotides read TGTGCCAGCAGCCCTGGTCGGGGAATAGGCGAGCAGTACTTC.

The chain employs TRBV19 and TRBJ1-1; TRBD1 matches 9 bases. Germline V gives CDR1 LNHDA, CDR2 SQIVND (reference sequence). CDR3 size: 14 residues. The V and J ends lost 5 bases and 4 bases, in that order; junction bases with no gene match: 5. This CDR3 is CASSPGQGGTEAFF. In nucleotides, the CDR3 is TGTGCCAGTAGTCCGGGACAGGGCGGCACTGAAGCTTTCTTT.

The V and J genes are TRBV7-9 and TRBJ1-4; 11 nucleotides agree with TRBD1. The length of the CDR3 is 16 residues. Trimming took 5 bases from V and 10 from J; bases not matched to a gene: 12. The germline CDR1 and CDR2 sequences are SEHNR and FQNEAQ (reference sequence). The CDR3 nucleotides are TGTGCCAGCAGCATAACCAGAGGACAGGGGGCTGGAAAACTGTTTTTT. This sequence encodes CASSITRGQGAGKLFF.

The rearrangement links TRBV6-1 to TRBJ2-1, with no clear D. The germline gives CDR1 MNHNS, CDR2 SASEGT. The CDR3 is made up of 14 amino acids. The V and J ends lost 3 bases and 6 bases respectively, with 12 bases between them. CDR3 DNA sequence: TGTGCCAGCAGTGACAGGCGACCTGGCAATGAGCAGTTCTTC. Its translation: CASSDRRPGNEQFF.

This rearrangement joins TRBV2 to TRBJ1-1; D is ambiguous. Germline CDR1 reads SNHLY; CDR2 reads FYNNEI. CDR3 length: 14 amino acids. Trimming took off 6 bases at V and 0 bases at J, with 11 bases between the two ends. The chain's CDR3 is CASRGSVMNTEAFF. The CDR3 DNA reads TGTGCCAGCAGGGGGAGCGTTATGAACACTGAAGCTTTCTTT. Complete variable domain (other parts from reference TRBV2 and TRBJ1-1): EPEVTQTPSHQVTQMGQEVILRCVPISNHLYFYWYRQILGQKVEFLVSFYNNEISEKSEIFDDQFSVERPDGSNFTLKIRSTKLEDSAMYFCASRGSVMNTEAFFGQGTRLTVV.

This chain links TRBV3-1 (or the pseudogene TRBV3-2) with TRBJ2-7, with 8 bases lining up with TRBD1. V was clipped by 1 base and J by 7 bases; unmatched bases: 12. Looked up from germline, CDR1 is LGHDT and CDR2 is YNNKEL (reference sequence). The length of the CDR3 is 16 residues. The CDR3 DNA sequence: TGTGCCAGCAGCCAAGGCGGGGCAGGGGGCTTTCAGGAGCAGTACTTC. This gives the protein CASSQGGAGGFQEQYF.

The CDR3 spells CASSSGGPGESSYNEQFF. DNA for the CDR3: TGTGCCAGCAGCTCGGGGGGTCCCGGGGAGAGCTCCTACAATGAGCAGTTCTTC. V is TRBV11-2 and J is TRBJ2-1, with TRBD2 matching 7 bases. CDR1 and CDR2 (germline): SGHAT, FQNNGV. The CDR3 consists of 18 residues. The junction had 12 bases not matched to a gene; V was cut back by 4 bases and J by 0 bases.

The rearrangement links TRBV9 to TRBJ2-5; D is undetermined. The germline gives CDR1 SGDLS, CDR2 YYNGEE. The V and J ends lost 0 bases and 5 bases respectively, with 14 bases between them. This CDR3 comprises 15 residues. CDR3: CASSVGREWAETQYF. CDR3 coding DNA: TGTGCCAGCAGCGTAGGCAGAGAATGGGCGGAGACCCAGTACTTC.

This chain joins TRBV23-1 and TRBJ2-7, with D perhaps matching TRBD1 (6 bases). TRBV23-1 falls under the ORF class, with uncertain function. The CDR3 totals 19 residues. The V end was cut by 3 bases, the J end by 2 bases, with 26 bases between. The CDR3 here is CASSHPTTGQNKYTYEQYF. The CDR3 bases are TGCGCCAGCAGTCACCCGACGACAGGCCAAAACAAATACACCTACGAGCAGTACTTC.

V and J are TRBV5-3 and TRBJ1-5, with D unresolved. TRBV5-3 is filed as an ORF, its function uncertain. The CDR3 has 15 amino acids. Deletions cut 0 bases from V and 2 bases from J, with 9 bases between. The CDR3 reads CARSLGRVGNQPQHF. The CDR3 coding sequence is TGTGCCAGAAGCTTGGGGAGGGTAGGCAATCAGCCCCAGCATTTT.

This chain joins TRBV10-2 and TRBJ2-1, with TRBD2 matching 14 bases. The germline CDR1 and CDR2 sequences are WSHSY and SAAADI. This CDR3 is built from 15 residues. V was pared by 8 bases and J by 6 bases, with 6 bases of the junction left unmatched. The CDR3 nucleotides are TGCGCCAGCGAAGCCGGGACTAGCGGGGGCAATGAGCAGTTCTTC. Translation gives CASEAGTSGGNEQFF.

V is TRBV4-2 and J is TRBJ2-1; the match to TRBD2 covers 7 bases. The CDR3 is 19 amino acids. V shed 4 bases, J shed 0 bases, and the junction held 15 bases outside the gene matches. CDR1 and CDR2 from the germline V gene are LGHNA and YNFKEQ. As DNA, the CDR3 is TGTGCCAGCAGCCGTGAGTCTGGTCGGCGGGGGAGCTCCTACAATGAGCAGTTCTTC. This encodes CASSRESGRRGSSYNEQFF.

V usage is TRBV19 and J usage is TRBJ1-2, with D possibly being TRBD1 (6 bases). Germline values: CDR1 LNHDA, CDR2 SQIVND (reference sequence). The CDR3 covers 13 residues. Trimming left V 0 bases short and J 5 bases short, with 7 bases between. The CDR3 nucleotides are TGTGCCAGTAGTATAGAAACAGGGTATGGCTACACCTTC. Its protein is CASSIETGYGYTF.

J is TRBJ2-3 and V is TRBV5-1; 11 nucleotides agree with TRBD2. The V and J ends lost 3 bases and 1 base, in that order; junction bases with no gene match: 13. The CDR3 consists of 19 residues. Germline lookup yields CDR1 SGHRS and CDR2 YFSETQ. CDR3 DNA: TGCGCCAGCAGCTCGGAGGGGACTAGCGGACGATCGGGCACAGATACGCAGTATTTT. Its protein product is CASSSEGTSGRSGTDTQYF.

This chain links TRBV9 with TRBJ2-7; TRBD2 matches 8 bases. This CDR3 has 16 residues. Germline V lookup: CDR1 SGDLS, CDR2 YYNGEE. V lost 2 bases to trimming and J lost 4 bases; unmatched junction nucleotides: 11. CDR3 in DNA: TGTGCCAGCAGCGTGGGGGGAGCCGGCGGGAGGTACGAGCAGTACTTC. Its protein product is CASSVGGAGGRYEQYF.

The chain joins TRBV11-2 to TRBJ2-7; D possibly corresponds to TRBD2 (6 bases). V was shortened by 1 base and J by 9 bases, with 7 bases between the two germline ends. The CDR3 sequence is 11 residues long. In germline, CDR1 is SGHAT, CDR2 FQNNGV. CDR3 sequence: CASSLVEGQYF. Here the CDR3 DNA reads TGTGCCAGCAGCTTAGTGGAGGGGCAGTACTTC.

CDR3 protein: CASSPGGDALEAFF. In nucleotides, the CDR3 is TGCGCCAGCAGCCCGGGGGGGGATGCCCTGGAAGCTTTCTTT. The rearrangement links TRBV5-1 to TRBJ1-1; D might be TRBD1 (5 bases). The CDR3 has 14 residues. Deletions cut 4 bases from V and 8 bases from J, with 18 bases between. Germline V gene sequence: CDR1 SGHRS, CDR2 YFSETQ.

V gene TRBV7-3 combines with J gene TRBJ2-2; D unclear. V was shortened by 3 bases and J by 4 bases, with 3 bases between the two germline ends. CDR3 length equals 12 residues. CDR1 and CDR2 from the germline V gene are SGHTA and FQGTGA. CDR3 nucleotide sequence: TGTGCCAGCAGCTTTAGCACCGGGGAGCTGTTTTTT. This encodes CASSFSTGELFF.

V and J are TRBV7-8 and TRBJ2-5; TRBD2 matches 7 bases. Germline trimming cut 0 bases from V and 5 bases from J; bases unmatched to any gene: 18. Germline assignment: CDR1 SGHVS and CDR2 FQNEAQ. There are 19 residues in the CDR3. The CDR3 protein is CASSLAASGTWERGETQYF. The CDR3 DNA is TGTGCCAGCAGCTTAGCAGCTAGCGGAACCTGGGAGCGTGGGGAGACCCAGTACTTC. The variable domain in full, completed from reference TRBV7-8 and TRBJ2-5, reads GAGVSQSPRYKVAKRGQDVALRCDPISGHVSLFWYQQALGQGPEFLTYFQNEAQLDKSGLPSDRFFAERPEGSVSTLKIQRTQQEDSAVYLCASSLAASGTWERGETQYFGPGTRLLVL.

The chain uses TRBV6-5 and TRBJ2-2, with 8 bases identical to TRBD1. There are 15 residues in the CDR3. The ends lost 8 bases at V and 4 bases at J; junction bases unmatched: 9. From germline, CDR1 is MNHEY and CDR2 SVGAGI. CDR3 protein: CASETQGAITGELFF. In nucleotides, the CDR3 is TGTGCCAGCGAGACCCAGGGGGCCATCACCGGGGAGCTGTTTTTT.

The chain recombines TRBV19 with TRBJ2-2, with no clear D. V was clipped by 8 bases and J by 0 bases, with 13 bases between them. CDR1 LNHDA and CDR2 SQIVND come from the germline V gene (reference sequence). This CDR3 region has 15 residues. CDR3 nucleotides: TGTGCCAGTCAAAGGAGTCCTTCGAACACCGGGGAGCTGTTTTTT. It encodes CASQRSPSNTGELFF.

The chain has TRBV7-9 and TRBJ2-3; 10 positions agree with TRBD2. Germline V gives CDR1 SEHNR, CDR2 FQNEAQ (reference sequence). This CDR3 contains 16 residues. V shed 5 bases, J shed 4 bases, and the junction held 9 bases outside the gene matches. CDR3 sequence reads: CASSPRAGGPADTQYF. CDR3 sequence (DNA): TGTGCCAGCAGCCCTCGAGCGGGAGGGCCAGCAGATACGCAGTATTTT.

The chain joins TRBV27 to TRBJ1-5, with a tentative D call TRBD1 (6 bases). Germline V CDR1 and CDR2: MNHEY, SMNVEV (reference sequence). Trimming took 6 bases from V and 9 from J, leaving 27 bases between them. This CDR3 has 17 residues. CDR3 loop: CASSRVAPQGPMGPQHF. In DNA form, the CDR3 reads TGTGCCAGCAGCCGCGTCGCCCCCCAGGGGCCCATGGGGCCCCAGCATTTT.

The chain combines TRBV30 with TRBJ2-5; no firm D call. The CDR3 is made up of 13 amino acids. From germline, CDR1 is GTSNPN and CDR2 SVGIG (reference sequence). Trimming shortened V by 0 bases and J by 2 bases, and 7 bases separated the two germline ends. The CDR3 DNA follows: TGTGCCTGGAGTGTACGCAGTCAAGAGACCCAGTACTTC. Amino acid sequence: CAWSVRSQETQYF. The full variable domain, its missing parts supplied by reference TRBV30 and TRBJ2-5, is SQTIHQWPATLVQPVGSPLSLECTVEGTSNPNLYWYRQAAGRGLQLLFYSVGIGQISSEVPQNLSASRPQDRQFILSSKKLLLSDSGFYLCAWSVRSQETQYFGPGTRLLVL.

The J gene is TRBJ2-7, the V gene TRBV15; 12 nucleotides line up with TRBD1. This CDR3 comprises 16 residues. Germline V gene data show CDR1 as LNHNV and CDR2 as YYDKDF (reference sequence). Germline trimming cut 4 bases from V and 3 bases from J; bases unmatched to any gene: 7. CDR3 region: CATSTTGQGARYEQYF. In DNA form, the CDR3 reads TGTGCCACCAGCACTACGGGACAGGGGGCCCGCTACGAGCAGTACTTC.

This clone was picked up a small number of times. This chain uses TRBV10-3 with TRBJ2-7, with 8 bases fitting TRBD1. CDR3 size: 13 residues. Germline CDR1 ENHRY, CDR2 SYGVKD. The trim removed 10 bases at V and 5 bases at J, leaving 10 bases unmatched. CDR3 bases: TGTGCCAGAGCGACAGGGGAGGACGACGAGCAGTACTTC. Protein: CARATGEDDEQYF.

The chain has TRBV30 and TRBJ2-2; D might be TRBD1 (6 bases). The CDR3 loop spans 15 amino acids. The V and J ends lost 3 bases and 3 bases respectively, with 14 bases between them. Germline CDR1 and CDR2: GTSNPN and SVGIG (reference sequence). The CDR3 coding sequence is TGTGCCTGGAGAGGCCTGGGGACATACACCGGGGAGCTGTTTTTT. Its protein product is CAWRGLGTYTGELFF.

In this sample, this clone turned up once. The gene calls are TRBV24-1 and TRBJ2-7; 10 nucleotides align to TRBD1. The CDR3 consists of 12 residues. Germline loops: CDR1 KGHDR, CDR2 SFDVKD. The J segment lost 6 bases and the V segment lost 9 bases, leaving 4 bases of the junction unmatched. CDR3 DNA sequence: TGTGCCACCGGGACAGGGGCTGGCGAGCAGTACTTC. Its protein product is CATGTGAGEQYF.

This clone has a count of ten or more. V usage is TRBV28 and J usage is TRBJ2-7, with D possibly TRBD2 on 5 matching bases. CDR3 size: 12 residues. Trimming cost V 2 bases and J 7 bases, with 9 bases left between them. Germline assignment: CDR1 MDHEN and CDR2 SYDVKM. CDR3 loop: CASSLAKREQYF. Here the CDR3 DNA reads TGTGCCAGCAGTTTAGCGAAGCGGGAGCAGTACTTC.